This record covers a single T cell receptor beta chain. The target antigen is unknown. Germline CDR1 is SGHTA and CDR2 is FQGNSA. This CDR3 spans 14 amino acids. The V end lost 4 bases, the J end lost 4 bases, and 13 bases lay between the germline ends. Produced via immunoSEQ multiplex PCR; TCRdb's table is partial and in-frame only. The sample consists of tens of thousands of clones, approximately 90% of them appearing once. The data belong to a study of T cells in localized non-small cell lung cancer. The study, taken as a whole, reports: The appearance of a median roughly 58 of the top 100 tumor clones was seen in adjacent lung. Maximal T cell clonality occurred in uninvolved adjacent lung, with tumor ranking below it.

The origin of this receptor is a male donor aged 60 or older with stage II lung adenocarcinoma. The rearrangement joins TRBV7-2 to TRBJ1-1; D is unclear. The material sequenced was peripheral blood mononuclear cells, taken before any cancer treatment. The CDR3 sequence: CASSSLTDPTEAFF. The CDR3 DNA reads as TGTGCCAGCAGCTCCCTGACCGACCCCACTGAAGCTTTCTTT.